The 17 T cell receptor beta chains below were found in one sample sequenced in a study of neurological immune-mediated disorders. One entry per CDR3 protein, called by TCRdb with MiXCR from the 5' RACE reads. The sample lists under 60,000 distinct CDR3 sequences, approximately 10% occurring once. Material: PBMCs. These receptor sequences come from a woman in her forties with HTLV-1-associated myelopathy (HAM/TSP).

This rearrangement joins TRBV3-1 to TRBJ2-1; D unclear. Germline lookup yields CDR1 LGHDT and CDR2 YNNKEL (reference sequence). The length of the CDR3 is 15 residues. Trimming cost V 0 bases and J 2 bases, with 8 bases left between them. The CDR3 DNA sequence: TGTGCCAGCAGCCAAGATTCTCGGGCCTACAATGAGCAGTTCTTC. Protein sequence: CASSQDSRAYNEQFF.

This clonotype was recorded many times. The chain joins TRBV5-1 to TRBJ2-7; no reliable D call. The V gene's germline CDR1 is SGHRS and CDR2 YFSETQ. The V gene lost 0 bases and the J gene lost 0 bases, with 13 bases spanning the gap. The CDR3 is 16 amino acids. The CDR3: CASSLVIQESSYEQYF. DNA of the CDR3: TGCGCCAGCAGCTTGGTAATCCAGGAGAGCTCCTACGAGCAGTACTTC.

The V call is TRBV6-5, the J call TRBJ1-2; tentative D call: TRBD1 (6 bases). The CDR3 runs 15 residues. Germline loops: CDR1 MNHEY, CDR2 SVGAGI. Trimming stripped 4 bases from V and 7 bases from J, with 19 bases between. Here the CDR3 reads CASSSPGRGVGGYTF. The CDR3 coding sequence is TGTGCCAGCAGTTCGCCTGGCAGGGGTGTCGGTGGCTACACCTTC.

This clonotype was detected many times. The chain employs TRBV4-1 and TRBJ1-4, with TRBD1 identical over 10 bases. The ends lost 2 bases at V and 8 bases at J; junction bases unmatched: 5. CDR1 MGHRA and CDR2 YSYEKL come from the germline V gene. The length of the CDR3 is 15 residues. The CDR3, as DNA: TGCGCCAGCAGCCAATGGGGGACAGGGGACGAAAAACTGTTTTTT. Amino acid sequence: CASSQWGTGDEKLFF.

This clonotype was observed many times. The rearrangement joins TRBV5-1 to TRBJ2-3; D uncertain. From germline, CDR1 is SGHRS and CDR2 YFSETQ. V lost 0 bases, J lost 3 bases, and 8 bases lay in between. The CDR3 length is 14 residues. CDR3 in DNA: TGCGCCAGCAGCTTGGTGACGGCTACAGATACGCAGTATTTT. Amino acids: CASSLVTATDTQYF.

This clonotype has ten or more counts. V and J are TRBV29-1 and TRBJ1-1, with a weak D call TRBD1 (5 bases). The germline V gene encodes CDR1 SQVTM and CDR2 ANQGSEA. Deletions cut 6 bases from V and 12 bases from J, with 14 bases between. This CDR3 is built from 10 residues. The CDR3 DNA is TGCAGCGTCGGGACGGAGATGCCTTTCTTT. It yields the protein CSVGTEMPFF.

This clonotype was counted ten times or more. This chain uses TRBV5-5 with TRBJ1-1; no clear D. The CDR3 contains 13 residues. The ends were cut back, 0 bases at V and 1 base at J, with 4 bases in the middle. In germline, CDR1 is SGHKS, CDR2 YYEKEE (reference sequence). The CDR3 nucleotides are TGTGCCAGCAGCTTGGCAAGGAACACTGAAGCTTTCTTT. This sequence encodes CASSLARNTEAFF.

Many counts were recorded for this clonotype. This chain connects TRBV6-2 or TRBV6-3 to TRBJ1-2; D uncertain. V was shortened by 8 bases and J by 3 bases, with 16 bases between the two germline ends. The CDR3 length is 14 residues. Germline V lookup: CDR1 MNHEY, CDR2 SVGEGT. CDR3 in amino acids: CASRRVGMDYGYTF. The CDR3 DNA reads as TGTGCCAGCCGTCGGGTCGGAATGGACTATGGCTACACCTTC.

In its sample, this clonotype was seen many times. The J gene is TRBJ2-1, the V gene TRBV20-1; D perhaps matches TRBD1 (5 bases). With 5 bases removed from V and 1 base from J, the gap between germline ends came to 12 bases. The CDR3 totals 14 residues. Germline V gene sequence: CDR1 DFQATT, CDR2 SNEGSKA (reference sequence). The CDR3 is CSAPIRGSYNEQFF. DNA of the CDR3: TGCAGTGCTCCAATAAGGGGATCCTACAATGAGCAGTTCTTC.

This clonotype was seen ten or more times. The chain recombines TRBV2 with TRBJ2-1, with D uncertain. Trimming left V 1 base short and J 2 bases short, with 9 bases between. Germline V CDR1 and CDR2: SNHLY, FYNNEI. The length of the CDR3 is 15 residues. The CDR3 spells CASSEGLRPYNEQFF. The CDR3 DNA is TGTGCCAGCAGTGAAGGGCTAAGACCCTACAATGAGCAGTTCTTC.

The sample holds many counts of this clonotype. The chain combines TRBV11-2 with TRBJ2-7, with TRBD2 matching 8 bases. CDR1 is SGHAT and CDR2 is FQNNGV in the germline V gene. The V segment lost 3 bases and the J segment 4 bases; nucleotides outside the gene matches: 5. The CDR3 covers 14 residues. This CDR3 reads CASSFGGGGYEQYF. The CDR3 coding sequence is TGTGCCAGCAGCTTCGGGGGGGGAGGTTACGAGCAGTACTTC.

The chain combines TRBV4-2 with TRBJ2-4; D is tentatively TRBD1 or TRBD2 (5 bases each). Germline-derived CDR1 and CDR2 are LGHNA and YNFKEQ. The CDR3 runs 15 residues. Trimming removed 0 bases from V and 7 bases from J, with 13 bases in between. The chain's CDR3 is CASSQEGTGWNIQYF. Written as DNA, the CDR3 is TGTGCCAGCAGCCAAGAAGGGACGGGGTGGAACATTCAGTACTTC.

This clonotype was counted at least ten times. This chain links TRBV9 with TRBJ2-3, with unresolved D. Trimming left V 0 bases short and J 0 bases short, with 14 bases between. This CDR3 has 17 amino acids. Per the germline V gene, CDR1 is SGDLS and CDR2 is YYNGEE. CDR3 residues: CASSVGALGGSTDTQYF. In DNA, the CDR3 is TGTGCCAGCAGCGTAGGGGCTTTGGGCGGAAGCACAGATACGCAGTATTTT.

This clonotype has at least ten counts. The chain employs TRBV4-2 and TRBJ1-2; the D is unclear. Looked up from germline, CDR1 is LGHNA and CDR2 is YNFKEQ. CDR3 size: 15 residues. Trimming removed 3 bases at V and 3 bases at J, with 14 bases between. CDR3 bases: TGTGCCAGCAGCCAGCGGGTGGTGGATTACTATGGCTACACCTTC. Translation gives CASSQRVVDYYGYTF.

This clonotype was counted many times. The V call is TRBV4-3, the J call TRBJ2-1; unclear D gene. V was pared by 1 base and J by 6 bases, with 10 bases between. Germline loops: CDR1 LGHNA, CDR2 YSLEER. This CDR3 has 14 amino acids. The CDR3 here is CASSQGAAPNEQFF. Here the CDR3 DNA reads TGCGCCAGCAGCCAAGGTGCCGCTCCCAATGAGCAGTTCTTC.

This clonotype was seen at least ten times. The V call is TRBV5-1, the J call TRBJ2-3; 7 nucleotides match TRBD1. Trimming removed 2 bases from V and 2 bases from J; junction bases left unmatched: 2. Germline V gene lookup returns CDR1 SGHRS and CDR2 YFSETQ. The CDR3 runs 14 residues. CDR3 protein: CASSFTGDTDTQYF. The CDR3 DNA sequence: TGCGCCAGCAGCTTCACAGGGGACACAGATACGCAGTATTTT. The full variable domain, its missing parts supplied by reference TRBV5-1 and TRBJ2-3, is KAGVTQTPRYLIKTRGQQVTLSCSPISGHRSVSWYQQTPGQGLQFLFEYFSETQRNKGNFPGRFSGRQFSNSRSEMNVSTLELGDSALYLCASSFTGDTDTQYFGPGTRLTVL.

This clonotype appeared many times. This chain connects TRBV15 to TRBJ2-2; TRBD1 matches 8 bases. Unmatched junction bases numbered 6, after V lost 1 base and J lost 5 bases. From germline, CDR1 is LNHNV and CDR2 YYDKDF (reference sequence). The CDR3 runs to 16 residues. The CDR3: CATSRGGQGATGELFF. CDR3 coding DNA: TGTGCCACCAGCAGAGGAGGTCAGGGGGCTACCGGGGAGCTGTTTTTT.